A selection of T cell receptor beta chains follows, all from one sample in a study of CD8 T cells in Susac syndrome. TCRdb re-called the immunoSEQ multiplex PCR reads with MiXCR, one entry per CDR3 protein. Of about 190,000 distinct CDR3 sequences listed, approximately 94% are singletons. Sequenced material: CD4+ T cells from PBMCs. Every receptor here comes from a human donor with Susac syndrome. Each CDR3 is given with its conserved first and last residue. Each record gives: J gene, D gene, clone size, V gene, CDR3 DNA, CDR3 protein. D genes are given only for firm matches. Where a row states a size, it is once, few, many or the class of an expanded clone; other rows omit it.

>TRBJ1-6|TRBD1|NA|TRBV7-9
TGTGCCAGCAGTCCTGCGGACAGGGACAATTCACCCCTCCACTTT
CASSPADRDNSPLHF
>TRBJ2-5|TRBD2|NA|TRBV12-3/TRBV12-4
TGTGCCAGCAGTTTAGCCGGGGGGGCCGAGACCCAGTACTTC
CASSLAGGAETQYF
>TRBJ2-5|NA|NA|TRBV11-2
TGTGCCAGCAGCTTAGCGTCGTGGATGGGTCTGGAGACCCAGTACTTC
CASSLASWMGLETQYF
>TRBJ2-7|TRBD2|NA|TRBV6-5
TGTGCCAGCAGTTACTCGGGACTAGCGGCACCCTACGAGCAGTACTTC
CASSYSGLAAPYEQYF
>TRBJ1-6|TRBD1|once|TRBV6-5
TGTGCCAGCGGACAGGAGAATTCACCCCTCCACTTT
CASGQENSPLHF
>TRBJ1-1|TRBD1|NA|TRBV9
TGTGCCAGCAGCGTAGCTCCCGCAGGGGGCTACACTGAAGCTTTCTTT
CASSVAPAGGYTEAFF
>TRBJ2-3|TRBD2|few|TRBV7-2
TGTGCCAGCAGCTTGGGATCTAGCGGGGGCACAGATACGCAGTATTTT
CASSLGSSGGTDTQYF
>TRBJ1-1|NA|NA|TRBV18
TGTGCCAGCTCACCACCGCAGACTGAAGCTTTCTTT
CASSPPQTEAFF
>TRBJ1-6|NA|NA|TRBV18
TGTGCCAGCTCACGTTACGGGACACACAATTCACCCCTCCACTTT
CASSRYGTHNSPLHF
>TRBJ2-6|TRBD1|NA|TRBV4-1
TGCGCCAGCAGCCAAAGTGACAGGGGTCAAGGCTCTGGGGCCAACGTCCTGACTTTC
CASSQSDRGQGSGANVLTF
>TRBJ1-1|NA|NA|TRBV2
TGTGCCAGCACCGACCTCGCTTCGGGGACGAGAGAAGCTTTCTTT
CASTDLASGTREAFF
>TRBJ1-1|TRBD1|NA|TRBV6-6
TGTGCCAGCAGTTTTCAAAACAGGGGTGGGAACACTGAAGCTTTCTTT
CASSFQNRGGNTEAFF
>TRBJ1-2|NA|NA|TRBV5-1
TGCGCCAGCAGCTTGCAACCCAACTATGGCTACACCTTC
CASSLQPNYGYTF
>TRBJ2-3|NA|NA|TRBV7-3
TGTGCCAGCAGCTCAGACTACACAGATACGCAGTATTTT
CASSSDYTDTQYF
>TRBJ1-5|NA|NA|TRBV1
TGCACCAGCAGCCAAGAATGGGTCAGGGATTATAGCAATCAGCCCCAGCATTTT
CTSSQEWVRDYSNQPQHF
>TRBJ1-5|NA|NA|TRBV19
TGTGCCAGTACAGGGGCAAGCAATCAGCCCCAGCATTTT
CASTGASNQPQHF
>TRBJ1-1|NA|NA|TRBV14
TGTGCCAGCAGCCAACAGGGAAACACTGAAGCTTTCTTT
CASSQQGNTEAFF
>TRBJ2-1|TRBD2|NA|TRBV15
TGTGCCACCAGCAGAGAATCTCTAGCGGGGAAAAATGAGCAGTTCTTC
CATSRESLAGKNEQFF
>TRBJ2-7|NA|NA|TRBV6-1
TGTGCCAGCAGTGAAGTTGGCTACGAGCAGTACTTC
CASSEVGYEQYF
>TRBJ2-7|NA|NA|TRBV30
TGTGCCTGGAGTCTTGGGTCGATGTACGAGCAGTACTTC
CAWSLGSMYEQYF
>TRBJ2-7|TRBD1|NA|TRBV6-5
TGTGCCAGCAGACGCGACAGGGTGGTACGGGAGCAGTACTTC
CASRRDRVVREQYF
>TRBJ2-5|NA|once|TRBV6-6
TGTGCCAGCAGTTACTCTTTCAGGGAAGAGACCCAGTACTTC
CASSYSFREETQYF
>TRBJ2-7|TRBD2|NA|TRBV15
TGTGCCACCAGCAGCGGGGGGACCTCTAGCGAGCAGTACTTC
CATSSGGTSSEQYF
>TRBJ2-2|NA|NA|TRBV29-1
TGCAGCGTTGCGGTGAACACCGGGGAGCTGTTTTTT
CSVAVNTGELFF
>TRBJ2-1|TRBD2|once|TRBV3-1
TGTGCCAGCAGCCAAGACGCCGCGGGGGGGTACAATGAGCAGTTCTTC
CASSQDAAGGYNEQFF
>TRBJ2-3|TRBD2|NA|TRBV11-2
TGTGCCAGCAGCTTAGAGCGGGGGGCTAGCGATACGCAGTATTTT
CASSLERGASDTQYF
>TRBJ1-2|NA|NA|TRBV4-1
TGCGCCAGCAGCCAAGGAGGACAAGGGGTTAGAGGCTACACCTTC
CASSQGGQGVRGYTF
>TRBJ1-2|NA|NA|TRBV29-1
TGCAGCGGCGGAGTCCCCGTTTATGGCTACACCTTC
CSGGVPVYGYTF
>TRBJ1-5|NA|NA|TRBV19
TGTGCCAGTAGTTTATCTGTAGAGCCCCAGCATTTT
CASSLSVEPQHF
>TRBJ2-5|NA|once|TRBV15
TGTGCCACCAGCGGCGGAGGGGCTCACCAAGAGACCCAGTACTTC
CATSGGGAHQETQYF
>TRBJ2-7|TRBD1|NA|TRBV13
TGTGCCAGCAGCTTAGGGTGGACAGGGGTCTACGAGCAGTACTTC
CASSLGWTGVYEQYF
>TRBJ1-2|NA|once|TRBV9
TGTGCCAGCAGCAGCCGGCGGACAGAACAGTTCCGCGGCTACACCTTC
CASSSRRTEQFRGYTF
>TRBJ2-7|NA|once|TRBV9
TGTGCCAGCAGCGTAGCTCAACAGTACTTC
CASSVAQQYF
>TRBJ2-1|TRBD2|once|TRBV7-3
TGTGCCAGCAGCTTAACGGGACTAGTGTACAATGAGCAGTTCTTC
CASSLTGLVYNEQFF
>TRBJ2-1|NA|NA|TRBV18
TGTGCCAGCTCACCAGAACCGGGGAGCTCCTACAATGAGCAGTTCTTC
CASSPEPGSSYNEQFF
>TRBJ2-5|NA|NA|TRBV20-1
TGCAGTGCTAGAGATTTTCGTTGGGGGGATTCTACGGAGACCCAGTACTTC
CSARDFRWGDSTETQYF
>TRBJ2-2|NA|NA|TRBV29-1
TGCAGCGTTGACGAGGACACCGGGGAGCTGTTTTTT
CSVDEDTGELFF
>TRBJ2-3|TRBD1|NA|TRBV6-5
TGTGCCAGCAGTACGGGGACAGGGGGCACAGATACGCAGTATTTT
CASSTGTGGTDTQYF
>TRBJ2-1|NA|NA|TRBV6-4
TGTGCCAGCAGTGACTCGATCGGGGGAATCAATGAGCAGTTCTTC
CASSDSIGGINEQFF
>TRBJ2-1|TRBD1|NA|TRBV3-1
TGTGCCAGCAGCCAAGACGGGGACAGATACTACAATGAGCAGTTCTTC
CASSQDGDRYYNEQFF
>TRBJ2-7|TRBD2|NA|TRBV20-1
TGCAGTGCTACCCTAGCGGGGGTGGTTTACGAGCAGTACTTC
CSATLAGVVYEQYF
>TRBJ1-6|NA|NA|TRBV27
TGTGCCACCTGGGGCAGGGTAGGAAAAGGCTCACCCCTCCACTTT
CATWGRVGKGSPLHF
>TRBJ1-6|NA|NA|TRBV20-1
TGCAGTGCTAGAACAATAGGGCCGGGGGAGAATTCACCCCTCCACTTT
CSARTIGPGENSPLHF
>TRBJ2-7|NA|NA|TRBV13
TGTGCCAGCAGTCCGGGGGTTGGCGAGCAGTACTTC
CASSPGVGEQYF
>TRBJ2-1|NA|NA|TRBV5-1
TGCGCCAGCAGCTTGGTCTACAATGAGCAGTTCTTC
CASSLVYNEQFF
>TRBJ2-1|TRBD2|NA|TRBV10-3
TGTGCCATCAACCCGGGACTAGCGGCCAATGAGCAGTTCTTC
CAINPGLAANEQFF
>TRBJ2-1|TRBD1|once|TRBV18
TGTGCCAGCTCACCCCGGGACAGGGAGGGTGAGCAGTTCTTC
CASSPRDREGEQFF
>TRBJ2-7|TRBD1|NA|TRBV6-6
TGTGCCAGCAGTCCAAGGGGGCCTGGGGGACGCGAGCAGTACTTC
CASSPRGPGGREQYF
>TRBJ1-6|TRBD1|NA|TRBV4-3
TGCGCCAGCAGCCGACAGGGCTTAAATTCACCCCTCCACTTT
CASSRQGLNSPLHF
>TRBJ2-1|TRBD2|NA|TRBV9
TGTGCCAGCAGCGACTCCGGGGGGGCCGCCATCTACAATGAGCAGTTCTTC
CASSDSGGAAIYNEQFF
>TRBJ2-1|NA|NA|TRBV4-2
TGTGCCAGCAGCCAACGCATTAGCGGACACAATGAGCAGTTCTTC
CASSQRISGHNEQFF
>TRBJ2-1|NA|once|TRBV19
TGTGCCAGTAGTACCCCTCCTAGGCGGTCGAACAATGAGCAGTTCTTC
CASSTPPRRSNNEQFF
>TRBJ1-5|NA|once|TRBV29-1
TGCAGCGTTGGGTTGGGGACGGCGAATCAGCCCCAGCATTTT
CSVGLGTANQPQHF
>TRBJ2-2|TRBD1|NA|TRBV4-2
TGTGCCAGCAGCCAAGATGACCCCCGACAGGGGGCGATCACCGGGGAGCTGTTTTTT
CASSQDDPRQGAITGELFF
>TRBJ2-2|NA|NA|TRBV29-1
TGCAGCGTGGGAAACAGGGCATCCACCGGGGAGCTGTTTTTT
CSVGNRASTGELFF
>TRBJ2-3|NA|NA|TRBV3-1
TGTGCCAGCAGCCCGGGGAGGTATGGAGATACGCAGTATTTT
CASSPGRYGDTQYF
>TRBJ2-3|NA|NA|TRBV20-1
TGCAGTGCTTCCGGCCCTTACACAGATACGCAGTATTTT
CSASGPYTDTQYF
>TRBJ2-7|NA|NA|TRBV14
TGTGCCAGCAGCCCACGGGACACCTATTACGAGCAGTACTTC
CASSPRDTYYEQYF
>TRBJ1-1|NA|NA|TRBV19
TGTGCCAGTAGTATACCCCGCTGGGTGGAAGCTTTCTTT
CASSIPRWVEAFF